This TCR beta chain was identified in a study of OX40 agonist ivuxolimab in advanced cancers. Here immunoSEQ multiplex PCR was the method, and the copy in TCRdb shows in-frame clones only, minus some. This table has 75,000 to 95,000 clones, 70% to 90% appearing once. V lost 4 bases to trimming and J lost 5 bases, with 5 bases between them. Germline V gives CDR1 SNHLY, CDR2 FYNNEI. This CDR3 has 11 amino acids. The rearrangement joins TRBV2 to TRBJ2-5; D gene unclear. The material sequenced was CD4+ or CD8+ T cells sorted from blood, taken in a trial of the OX40 agonist ivuxolimab. This TCR derives from an adult with an advanced solid tumor such as melanoma, head and neck, liver or kidney cancer. CDR3 amino acids: CASSAEETQYF. CDR3 nucleotides: TGTGCCAGCAGTGCTGAGGAGACCCAGTACTTC.